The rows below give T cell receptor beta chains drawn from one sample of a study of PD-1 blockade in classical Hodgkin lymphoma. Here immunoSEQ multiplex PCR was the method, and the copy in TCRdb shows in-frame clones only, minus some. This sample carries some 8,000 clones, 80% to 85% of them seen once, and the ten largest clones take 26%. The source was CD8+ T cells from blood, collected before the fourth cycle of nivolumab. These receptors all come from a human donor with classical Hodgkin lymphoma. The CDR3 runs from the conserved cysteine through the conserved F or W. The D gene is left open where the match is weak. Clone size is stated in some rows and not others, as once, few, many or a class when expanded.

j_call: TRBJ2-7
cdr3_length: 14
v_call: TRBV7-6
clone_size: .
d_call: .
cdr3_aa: CASSSEGTEGEQYF
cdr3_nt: TGTGCCAGCAGCTCCGAGGGGACTGAAGGGGAGCAGTACTTC

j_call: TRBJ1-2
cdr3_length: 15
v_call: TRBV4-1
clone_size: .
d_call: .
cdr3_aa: CASSQVGAGDYGYTF
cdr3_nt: TGCGCCAGCAGCCAAGTGGGCGCAGGGGACTATGGCTACACCTTC

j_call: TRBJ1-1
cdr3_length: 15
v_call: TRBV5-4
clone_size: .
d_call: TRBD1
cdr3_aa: CASSFEPGQATEAFF
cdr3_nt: TGTGCCAGCAGCTTCGAACCGGGACAGGCCACTGAAGCTTTCTTT

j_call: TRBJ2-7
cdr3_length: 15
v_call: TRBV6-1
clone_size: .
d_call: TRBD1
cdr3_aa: CASSVHPDRGNEQYF
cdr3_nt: TGTGCCAGCAGTGTACATCCGGACAGGGGAAACGAGCAGTACTTC

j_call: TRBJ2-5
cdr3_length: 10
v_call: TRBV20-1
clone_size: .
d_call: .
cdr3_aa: CSVLGETQYF
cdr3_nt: TGCAGTGTTCTCGGGGAGACCCAGTACTTC

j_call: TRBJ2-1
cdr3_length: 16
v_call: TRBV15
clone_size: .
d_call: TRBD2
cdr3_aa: CATSRSRDYSYNEQFF
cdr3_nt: TGTGCCACCAGCAGGTCAAGGGACTACTCCTACAATGAGCAGTTCTTC

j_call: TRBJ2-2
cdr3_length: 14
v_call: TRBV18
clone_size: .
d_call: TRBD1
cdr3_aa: CASTTGANTGELFF
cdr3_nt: TGTGCCAGCACCACAGGGGCGAACACCGGGGAGCTGTTTTTT

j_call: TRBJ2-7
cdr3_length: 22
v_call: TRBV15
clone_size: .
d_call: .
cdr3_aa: CATSASTNPLVQNARSSYEQYF
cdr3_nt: TGTGCCACCAGCGCCTCAACAAACCCACTAGTCCAGAATGCTCGTTCCTCCTACGAGCAGTACTTC

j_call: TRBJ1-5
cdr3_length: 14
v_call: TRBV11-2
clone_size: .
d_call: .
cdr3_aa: CASSFSGTDQPQHF
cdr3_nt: TGTGCCAGCAGCTTTTCCGGGACGGATCAGCCCCAGCATTTT

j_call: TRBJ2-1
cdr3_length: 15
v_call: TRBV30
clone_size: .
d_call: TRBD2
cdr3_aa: CAWSRLAVEYNEQFF
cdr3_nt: TGTGCCTGGAGTCGACTAGCGGTAGAGTACAATGAGCAGTTCTTC

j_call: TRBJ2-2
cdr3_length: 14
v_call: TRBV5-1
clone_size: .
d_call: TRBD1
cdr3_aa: CASSLTGGVGELFF
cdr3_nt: TGCGCCAGCAGCTTAACAGGGGGCGTCGGGGAGCTGTTTTTT

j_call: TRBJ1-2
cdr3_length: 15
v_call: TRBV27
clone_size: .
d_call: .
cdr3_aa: CASSLIGRANYGYTF
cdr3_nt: TGTGCCAGCAGTTTAATAGGCAGGGCGAACTATGGCTACACCTTC

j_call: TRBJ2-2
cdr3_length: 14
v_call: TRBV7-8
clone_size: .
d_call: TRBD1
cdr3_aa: CASGQGDNSGELFF
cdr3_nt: TGTGCCAGCGGACAGGGGGACAACAGCGGGGAGCTGTTTTTT

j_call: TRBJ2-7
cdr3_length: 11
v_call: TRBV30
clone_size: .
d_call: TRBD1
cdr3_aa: CATYRGYEQYF
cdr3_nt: TGTGCCACTTACAGGGGGTACGAGCAGTACTTC

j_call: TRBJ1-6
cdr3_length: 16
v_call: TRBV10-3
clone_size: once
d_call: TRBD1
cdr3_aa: CAISESKDRANSPLHF
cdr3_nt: TGTGCCATCAGTGAGTCGAAGGACAGGGCCAATTCACCCCTCCACTTT

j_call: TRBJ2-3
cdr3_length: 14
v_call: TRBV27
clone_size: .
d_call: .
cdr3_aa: CASSPATQTHTQYF
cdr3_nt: TGTGCCAGCAGTCCCGCTACACAAACCCATACGCAGTATTTT

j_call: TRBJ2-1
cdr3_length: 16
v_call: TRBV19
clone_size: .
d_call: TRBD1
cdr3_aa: CASRVTGGDSNVEQFF
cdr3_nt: TGTGCCAGTAGAGTCACTGGTGGGGACAGCAACGTTGAGCAGTTCTTC

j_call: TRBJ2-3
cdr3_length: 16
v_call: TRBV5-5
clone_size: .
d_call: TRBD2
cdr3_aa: CASSHSGTSGTDTQYF
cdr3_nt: TGTGCCAGCAGCCACTCCGGGACTAGCGGGACAGATACGCAGTATTTT

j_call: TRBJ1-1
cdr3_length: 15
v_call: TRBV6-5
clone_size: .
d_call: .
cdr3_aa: CASSPLHVAGEEAFF
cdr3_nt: TGTGCCAGCAGTCCCCTTCACGTGGCAGGGGAGGAAGCTTTCTTT

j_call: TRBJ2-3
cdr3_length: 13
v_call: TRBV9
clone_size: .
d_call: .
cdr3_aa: CASSVAGRDTQYF
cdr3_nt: TGTGCCAGCAGCGTAGCGGGGCGAGATACGCAGTATTTT

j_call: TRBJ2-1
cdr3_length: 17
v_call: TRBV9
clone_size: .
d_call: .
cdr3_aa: CASSPRRAPARGNEQFF
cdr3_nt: TGTGCCAGCAGCCCTAGGCGGGCCCCTGCGAGGGGCAATGAGCAGTTCTTC

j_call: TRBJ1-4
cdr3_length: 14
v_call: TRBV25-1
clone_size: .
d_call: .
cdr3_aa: CASSPWEGNEKLFF
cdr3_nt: TGTGCCAGCAGCCCCTGGGAGGGGAATGAAAAACTGTTTTTT

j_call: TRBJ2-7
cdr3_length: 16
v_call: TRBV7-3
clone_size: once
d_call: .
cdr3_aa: CASSRRTGDPSYEQYF
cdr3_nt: TGCGCCAGCAGCCGACGCACAGGTGACCCCTCCTACGAGCAGTACTTC

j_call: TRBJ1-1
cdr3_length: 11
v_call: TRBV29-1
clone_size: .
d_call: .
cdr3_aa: CSDGGTYEAFF
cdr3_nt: TGCAGCGACGGGGGAACGTATGAAGCTTTCTTT

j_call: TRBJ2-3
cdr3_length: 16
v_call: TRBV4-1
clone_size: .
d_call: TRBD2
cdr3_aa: CASSQGLAGNTDTQYF
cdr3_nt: TGCGCCAGCAGCCAAGGACTAGCGGGGAACACAGATACGCAGTATTTT

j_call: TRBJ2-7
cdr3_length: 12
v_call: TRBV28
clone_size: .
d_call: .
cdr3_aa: CASSSWKGRVSF
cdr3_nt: TGTGCCAGCAGTTCATGGAAGGGTCGAGTCAGTTTC

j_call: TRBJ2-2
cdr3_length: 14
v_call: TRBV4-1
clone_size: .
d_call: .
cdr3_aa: CASSPGVGTGELFF
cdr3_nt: TGCGCCAGCAGCCCCGGGGTGGGCACCGGGGAGCTGTTTTTT

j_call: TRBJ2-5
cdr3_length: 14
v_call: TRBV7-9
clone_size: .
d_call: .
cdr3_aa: CASSLGDPQETQYF
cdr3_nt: TGTGCCAGCAGCTTAGGGGACCCACAAGAGACCCAGTACTTC

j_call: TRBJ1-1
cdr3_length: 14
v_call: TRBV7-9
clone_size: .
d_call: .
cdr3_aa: CASSHRDGNTEAFF
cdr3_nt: TGTGCCAGCAGCCACAGGGATGGGAACACTGAAGCTTTCTTT

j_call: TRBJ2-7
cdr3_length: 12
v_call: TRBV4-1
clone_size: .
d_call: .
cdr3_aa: CASSQDESEQYF
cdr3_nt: TGCGCCAGCAGCCAAGATGAAAGCGAGCAGTACTTC

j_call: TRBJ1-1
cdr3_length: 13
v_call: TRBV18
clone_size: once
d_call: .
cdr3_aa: CASSTERGTEAFF
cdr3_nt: TGTGCCAGCTCTACTGAACGGGGCACTGAAGCTTTCTTT

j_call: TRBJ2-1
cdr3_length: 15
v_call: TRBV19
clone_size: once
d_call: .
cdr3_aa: CASRSVGSSGNEQFF
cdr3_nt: TGTGCCAGTAGGTCTGTCGGGTCTAGTGGCAATGAGCAGTTCTTC

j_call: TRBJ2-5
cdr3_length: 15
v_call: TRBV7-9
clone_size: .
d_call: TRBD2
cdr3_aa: CASSLLAGEQETQYF
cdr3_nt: TGTGCCAGCAGCTTACTGGCGGGGGAACAAGAGACCCAGTACTTC

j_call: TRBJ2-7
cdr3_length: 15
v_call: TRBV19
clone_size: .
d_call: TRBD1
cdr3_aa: CASSIGQGHSYEQYF
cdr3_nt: TGTGCCAGTAGTATAGGACAGGGGCACTCCTACGAGCAGTACTTC

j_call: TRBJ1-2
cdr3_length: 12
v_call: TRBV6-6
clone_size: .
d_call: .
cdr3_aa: CASRGILNGYTF
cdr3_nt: TGTGCCAGCAGGGGGATATTAAATGGCTACACCTTC

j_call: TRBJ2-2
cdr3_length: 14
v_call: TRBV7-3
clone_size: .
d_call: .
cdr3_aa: CASSLLGAGGELFF
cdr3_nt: TGTGCCAGCAGCTTACTTGGGGCCGGCGGGGAGCTGTTTTTT

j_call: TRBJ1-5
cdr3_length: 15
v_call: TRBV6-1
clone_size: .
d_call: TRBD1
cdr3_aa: CASSGGQLGHQPQHF
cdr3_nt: TGTGCCAGCAGTGGGGGACAGTTGGGACATCAGCCCCAGCATTTT

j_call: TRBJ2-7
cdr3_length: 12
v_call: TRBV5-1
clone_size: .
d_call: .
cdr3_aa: CASSFGQYEQYF
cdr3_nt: TGCGCCAGCAGCTTCGGACAGTACGAGCAGTACTTC

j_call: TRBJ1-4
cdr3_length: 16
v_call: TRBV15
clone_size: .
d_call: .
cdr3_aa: CATSPHQGTTNEKLFF
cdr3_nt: TGTGCCACCAGCCCCCATCAGGGTACAACTAATGAAAAACTGTTTTTT

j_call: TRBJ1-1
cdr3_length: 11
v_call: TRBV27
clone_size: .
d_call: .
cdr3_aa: CASSFQGEAFF
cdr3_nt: TGTGCCAGCAGTTTCCAGGGAGAAGCTTTCTTT

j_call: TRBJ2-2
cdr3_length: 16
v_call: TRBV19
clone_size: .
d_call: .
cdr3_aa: CASSITAGDSTGELFF
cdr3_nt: TGTGCCAGTAGTATTACAGCGGGTGATAGCACCGGGGAGCTGTTTTTT

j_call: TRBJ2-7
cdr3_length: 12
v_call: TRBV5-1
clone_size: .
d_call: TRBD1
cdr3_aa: CATGDSPYEQYF
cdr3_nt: TGCGCCACCGGGGACAGTCCCTACGAGCAGTACTTC

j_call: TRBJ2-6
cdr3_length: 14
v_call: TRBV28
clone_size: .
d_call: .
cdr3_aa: CASSYTRGANVLTF
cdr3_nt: TGTGCCAGCAGCTATACGCGGGGGGCCAACGTCCTGACTTTC

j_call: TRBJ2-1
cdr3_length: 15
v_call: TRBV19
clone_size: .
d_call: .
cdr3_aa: CASSIRAGDSNEQFF
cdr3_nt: TGTGCCAGTAGTATAAGGGCGGGGGACAGTAATGAGCAGTTCTTC

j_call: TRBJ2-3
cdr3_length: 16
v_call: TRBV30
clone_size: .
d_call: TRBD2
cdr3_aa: CAWSVAAGGVTDTQYF
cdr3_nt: TGTGCCTGGAGTGTAGCGGCGGGGGGTGTCACAGATACGCAGTATTTT

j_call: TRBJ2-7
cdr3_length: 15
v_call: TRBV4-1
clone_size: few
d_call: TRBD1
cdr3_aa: CASSQVVQGAREQYF
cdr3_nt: TGCGCCAGCAGCCAAGTTGTACAGGGGGCGAGGGAGCAGTACTTC

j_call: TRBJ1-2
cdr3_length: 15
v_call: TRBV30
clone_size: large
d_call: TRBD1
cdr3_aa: CAWCPPGQGPYGYTF
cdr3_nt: TGTGCCTGGTGCCCACCGGGACAGGGACCCTATGGCTACACCTTC

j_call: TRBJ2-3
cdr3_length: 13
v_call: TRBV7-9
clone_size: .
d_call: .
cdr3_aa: CASLTPRADTQYF
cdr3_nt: TGTGCCAGCCTAACCCCAAGGGCCGATACGCAGTATTTT